This is a list of T cell receptor beta chains from one sample in a study of T-cell reconstitution after alpha-beta-depleted transplantation in children. MiXCR, run by TCRdb on the PCR reads, gives a single entry per CDR3 protein. The table has about 58,000 distinct CDR3 sequences, approximately 46% seen once. This material consisted of PBMCs, mostly from graft donor cells, taken 360 days after TCRalphabeta/CD19-depleted stem cell transplant. Receptor source: a male patient aged 10 to 17 who had a stem cell transplant for acute lymphoblastic leukemia, so the T cells may come from the graft donor. The CDR3 runs from the conserved cysteine through the conserved F or W. Each record gives: D gene, J gene, V gene, clone size, CDR3 protein, CDR3 DNA. D genes are given only for firm matches. Expanded clones get a size class; other rows say once, few or many, or leave the size out.

d_call: NA
j_call: TRBJ2-3
v_call: TRBV10-3
clone_size: few
cdr3_aa: CAIKDSTDTQYF
cdr3_nt: TGTGCCATCAAAGACTCTACAGATACGCAGTATTTT

d_call: TRBD1
j_call: TRBJ1-5
v_call: TRBV6-2/TRBV6-3
clone_size: few
cdr3_aa: CASNRGYNQPQHF
cdr3_nt: TGTGCCAGCAACAGGGGATATAATCAGCCCCAGCATTTT

d_call: NA
j_call: TRBJ1-1
v_call: TRBV5-1
clone_size: few
cdr3_aa: CASSLTVPGNTEAFF
cdr3_nt: TGCGCCAGCAGCTTAACTGTACCGGGTAACACTGAAGCTTTCTTT

d_call: NA
j_call: TRBJ1-4
v_call: TRBV20-1
clone_size: NA
cdr3_aa: CSATGPANEKLFF
cdr3_nt: TGCAGTGCTACGGGGCCGGCTAATGAAAAACTGTTTTTT

d_call: TRBD2
j_call: TRBJ2-5
v_call: TRBV7-9
clone_size: NA
cdr3_aa: CASSRPPDLAGSETQYF
cdr3_nt: TGTGCCAGCAGCCGCCCCCCCGACTTAGCGGGGTCAGAGACCCAGTACTTC

d_call: TRBD2
j_call: TRBJ2-7
v_call: TRBV7-8
clone_size: once
cdr3_aa: CASSLNPAREGYEQYF
cdr3_nt: TGTGCCAGCAGCTTAAATCCTGCCCGGGAGGGATACGAGCAGTACTTC

d_call: NA
j_call: TRBJ2-1
v_call: TRBV20-1
clone_size: NA
cdr3_aa: CSARAVLYNEQFF
cdr3_nt: TGCAGTGCTAGGGCGGTCCTTTACAATGAGCAGTTCTTC

d_call: TRBD1
j_call: TRBJ2-1
v_call: TRBV5-5
clone_size: NA
cdr3_aa: CASSPWDRGYNEQFF
cdr3_nt: TGTGCCAGCAGCCCATGGGACAGGGGCTACAATGAGCAGTTCTTC

d_call: NA
j_call: TRBJ2-1
v_call: TRBV28
clone_size: few
cdr3_aa: CASSLRSPSYNEQFF
cdr3_nt: TGTGCCAGCAGTTTAAGAAGTCCGTCCTACAATGAGCAGTTCTTC

d_call: TRBD1
j_call: TRBJ1-2
v_call: TRBV10-2
clone_size: NA
cdr3_aa: CASSTGGGGYTF
cdr3_nt: TGCGCCAGCAGTACAGGGGGAGGTGGCTACACCTTC

d_call: NA
j_call: TRBJ2-3
v_call: TRBV12-3/TRBV12-4
clone_size: NA
cdr3_aa: CASSLEAEGDTQYF
cdr3_nt: TGTGCCAGCAGTTTAGAGGCGGAGGGAGATACGCAGTATTTT

d_call: NA
j_call: TRBJ2-1
v_call: TRBV29-1
clone_size: NA
cdr3_aa: CSVERGFNNEQFF
cdr3_nt: TGCAGCGTTGAACGGGGGTTCAACAATGAGCAGTTCTTC

d_call: NA
j_call: TRBJ1-1
v_call: TRBV7-9
clone_size: few
cdr3_aa: CASSPLGEEAFF
cdr3_nt: TGTGCCAGCAGCCCGCTGGGAGAGGAGGCTTTCTTT

d_call: TRBD2
j_call: TRBJ2-5
v_call: TRBV2
clone_size: few
cdr3_aa: CASSAMGGAYPKQTQYF
cdr3_nt: TGTGCCAGCAGTGCGATGGGAGGGGCCTATCCAAAACAGACCCAGTACTTC

d_call: TRBD2
j_call: TRBJ2-5
v_call: TRBV12-3/TRBV12-4
clone_size: NA
cdr3_aa: CASSDLAGGPETQYF
cdr3_nt: TGTGCCAGCAGTGATCTAGCGGGGGGGCCGGAGACCCAGTACTTC

d_call: NA
j_call: TRBJ2-7
v_call: TRBV29-1
clone_size: NA
cdr3_aa: CSVEPPGSYEQYF
cdr3_nt: TGCAGCGTTGAACCCCCGGGCTCCTACGAGCAGTACTTC